These 2 T cell receptor beta chains were all obtained from the same sample, sequenced in a study of OX40 agonist ivuxolimab in advanced cancers. Library preparation was by the immunoSEQ multiplex PCR assay. Imported from immuneACCESS, the table was reduced by TCRdb to in-frame sequences with V and J called. These copies leave out some clones; in studies compared against another copy, an unresolved V gene accounts for under half, and the cause of the remainder is not known. The sample table holds roughly 92,000 clones, of which roughly 90% were seen once. The ten largest make up roughly 3.5% of the sample. The sample here was CD4+ or CD8+ T cells sorted from blood, taken in a trial of the OX40 agonist ivuxolimab. The receptors come from an adult with an advanced solid tumor such as melanoma, head and neck, liver or kidney cancer.

The V call is TRBV5-4, the J call TRBJ1-4; D is unresolved. The CDR3 is made up of 12 amino acids. The V gene lost 4 bases and the J gene lost 8 bases, with 9 bases spanning the gap. CDR1 is SGHNT and CDR2 is YYREEE in the germline V gene (reference sequence). The CDR3 sequence: CASSLDAEKLFF. As DNA, the CDR3 is TGTGCCAGCAGCCTGGACGCCGAAAAACTGTTTTTT.

The V call is TRBV4-1, the J call TRBJ1-5; D ambiguous. Germline V gene data show CDR1 as MGHRA and CDR2 as YSYEKL. This CDR3 has 15 residues. V was trimmed by 1 base and J by 9 bases, leaving 16 bases between them. This chain's CDR3 is CASSQVIDSTRPQHF. The CDR3 DNA reads TGCGCCAGCAGCCAAGTAATAGACTCAACGAGGCCCCAGCATTTT.